This T cell receptor (beta chain) was identified in a study of T-cell reconstitution after alpha-beta-depleted transplantation in children. This clonotype was recorded many times. Preparation of the TCRbeta library was carried out with unique molecular identifiers. TCRdb analysed the PCR reads with MiXCR anew, one entry per CDR3 protein. The sample consists of fewer than 250,000 distinct CDR3 sequences, around 8% of them appearing once. In germline, CDR1 is DFQATT, CDR2 SNEGSKA (reference sequence). The CDR3 sequence is 15 residues long. The V gene lost 5 bases and the J gene lost 1 base, with 18 bases spanning the gap.

This material consisted of PBMCs, mostly from graft donor cells, taken 180 days after TCRalphabeta/CD19-depleted stem cell transplant. The TCR comes from a male patient aged 5 to 17 who had a stem cell transplant for acute lymphoblastic leukemia, so the T cells may come from the graft donor. The rearrangement uses TRBV20-1 and TRBJ2-7; D possibly matches TRBD1 or TRBD2 (6 bases each). The CDR3 region is CSALPLGAGSYEQYF. In nucleotides, the CDR3 is TGCAGTGCTTTGCCCCTGGGGGCGGGGTCCTACGAGCAGTACTTC.